This entry lists 13 T cell receptor beta chains sequenced from one sample in a study of blood T cell repertoires in COVID-19 (dated by TCRdb to about 2020). To prepare the library, the immunoSEQ multiplex PCR assay was applied. TCRdb retrieved this table from immuneACCESS and kept in-frame rearrangements only. Not all clones are present; in checked studies, unresolved V genes account for under half, and no reason is known for the remainder. The sample table lists approximately 250,000 clones, 88% of them with a count of one. The top ten clones comprise about 1% of the sample. The sequencing input was PBMCs or T cells enriched from blood (not recorded which). All receptors come from a woman in her 30s who had recovered from COVID-19.

Only one count was recorded for this clone. The rearrangement links TRBV6-2 or TRBV6-3 to TRBJ2-5, with TRBD2 identical over 10 bases. The J segment lost 1 base and the V segment lost 6 bases, leaving 5 bases of the junction unmatched. CDR3 size: 15 residues. CDR1 and CDR2 (germline): MNHEY, SVGEGT. The CDR3 DNA reads as TGTGCCAGCAGCCTACTAGCGGGACTCCAAGAGACCCAGTACTTC. Translated: CASSLLAGLQETQYF.

J is TRBJ1-3 and V is TRBV6-5, with D perhaps matching TRBD1 (5 bases). CDR3 size: 15 residues. V was shortened by 5 bases and J by 4 bases, with 15 bases between the two germline ends. In germline, CDR1 is MNHEY, CDR2 SVGAGI. DNA for the CDR3: TGTGCCAGCAGTCAGGGAGGGAATGGAGGAAACACCATATATTTT. It yields the protein CASSQGGNGGNTIYF.

This clone showed up just once. The genes are TRBV4-3 and TRBJ1-4; TRBD1 might be the D (5 bases). V dropped 0 bases and J dropped 3 bases, with 14 bases sitting between them. The CDR3 consists of 17 residues. CDR1 and CDR2 from the germline V gene are LGHNA and YSLEER. This chain's CDR3 is CASSQDFYGAANEKLFF. CDR3 sequence (DNA): TGCGCCAGCAGCCAAGATTTCTATGGGGCAGCTAATGAAAAACTGTTTTTT.

This clone is a singleton in its sample. The chain uses TRBV20-1 and TRBJ2-7; D ambiguous. Deletions cut 3 bases from V and 2 bases from J, with 8 bases between. Germline-derived CDR1 and CDR2 are DFQATT and SNEGSKA (reference sequence). The CDR3 is made up of 12 amino acids. The chain's CDR3 is CSASNQAYEQYF. The CDR3 bases are TGCAGTGCTAGTAATCAGGCCTACGAGCAGTACTTC.

The chain combines TRBV9 with TRBJ1-4, with D unresolved. With 0 bases removed from V and 0 bases from J, the gap between germline ends came to 6 bases. The CDR3 length is 15 residues. The germline gives CDR1 SGDLS, CDR2 YYNGEE. The CDR3 region is CASSVGGSTNEKLFF. CDR3 DNA sequence: TGTGCCAGCAGCGTAGGCGGCTCAACTAATGAAAAACTGTTTTTT.

The chain recombines TRBV4-1 with TRBJ1-3; D perhaps matches TRBD1 (6 bases). The CDR3 length is 17 residues. Germline V gene sequence: CDR1 MGHRA, CDR2 YSYEKL. V was cut by 3 bases and J by 1 base, with 16 bases left in between. The CDR3: CASSQLRTAGSGNTIYF. CDR3 bases: TGCGCCAGCAGCCAGCTCCGGACAGCTGGATCTGGAAACACCATATATTTT.

This clone showed up just once. J is TRBJ1-2 and V is TRBV9, with TRBD1 as a possible D gene (5 bases). This CDR3 is 16 amino acids long. Trimming left V 2 bases short and J 8 bases short, with 22 bases between. The germline CDR1 and CDR2 sequences are SGDLS and YYNGEE. The CDR3 nucleotides are TGTGCCAGCAGCGTGTATTTGAGTGGTGGGGGGAACGGCTACACCTTC. Translation gives CASSVYLSGGGNGYTF.

The chain carries TRBV6-1 and TRBJ1-5, with D tentatively TRBD1 (5 bases). The CDR3 covers 11 residues. Germline V lookup: CDR1 MNHNS, CDR2 SASEGT. Trimming stripped 1 base from V and 15 bases from J, with 10 bases between. The CDR3 sequence is CASSEGGGVHF. DNA for the CDR3: TGTGCCAGCAGTGAAGGGGGGGGTGTGCATTTT.

V usage is TRBV11-2 and J usage is TRBJ2-5, with 7 bases aligning to TRBD1. Trimming took 7 bases from V and 4 from J; bases not matched to a gene: 15. Germline CDR1 is SGHAT and CDR2 is FQNNGV. The CDR3 contains 16 residues. CDR3 sequence (DNA): TGTGCCAGCACCTCAGGGGCCGGACAGGTGGGAGAGACCCAGTACTTC. Its translation is CASTSGAGQVGETQYF.

The chain recombines TRBV3-1 (or the pseudogene TRBV3-2) with TRBJ1-6; 7 nucleotides line up with TRBD1. This CDR3 has 14 residues. Losses at the gene ends were 4 bases for V and 10 bases for J; bases not matched to a gene: 7. CDR1 and CDR2 (germline): LGHDT, YNNKEL (reference sequence). The CDR3: CASSRETGPSPLHF. CDR3 nucleotides: TGTGCCAGCAGCCGTGAGACAGGGCCCTCACCCCTCCACTTT.

The V gene is TRBV28, the J gene TRBJ2-5, with 9 bases that match TRBD2. CDR1 MDHEN and CDR2 SYDVKM come from the germline V gene. Trimming took 6 bases from V and 4 from J; bases not matched to a gene: 12. This CDR3 region has 16 residues. CDR3 nucleotides: TGTGCCAGCAGCGCATTCTTAGCGGGAGCCCCAGAGACCCAGTACTTC. Amino acid sequence: CASSAFLAGAPETQYF.

The DNA of the CDR3 is TGTGCCAGCAGCCCTCAAGCGGGAGGTGTCCACTACGCCGAGCAGTACTTC. This codes for CASSPQAGGVHYAEQYF. V and J are TRBV11-2 and TRBJ2-7; 9 positions agree with TRBD2. V dropped 5 bases and J dropped 6; count of bases not matched to a gene: 17. The CDR3 spans 17 residues. CDR1 SGHAT and CDR2 FQNNGV come from the germline V gene.

This sequence joins TRBV9 and TRBJ1-1; D is perhaps TRBD1 (5 bases). Germline V gene sequence: CDR1 SGDLS, CDR2 YYNGEE. The CDR3 extends over 13 amino acids. V was pared by 3 bases and J by 1 base, with 7 bases between. In DNA, the CDR3 is TGTGCCAGCAGCGCGGACACGAACACTGAAGCTTTCTTT. Translated: CASSADTNTEAFF.